The present entry profiles one TCR beta chain with its context. The sample originates from a study of cytomegalovirus exposure and HLA in healthy donors. 13 Jbeta primers and 60 Vbeta primers were used for the PCR. The table came from immunoSEQ multiplex PCR; TCRdb's copy has only in-frame clones and leaves some out. The sample includes roughly 150,000 clones, over 65% of them seen just once. The CDR3 contains 14 residues. Germline loops: CDR1 SGHTA, CDR2 FQGNSA. Trimming took off 2 bases at V and 3 bases at J, with 9 bases between the two ends. This clonotype was obtained from a middle-aged man in good health and CMV-seropositive. The chain couples TRBV7-2 to TRBJ2-3; D is undetermined. The sequencing sample was made of PBMCs. The CDR3 region is CASSLNPRTDTQYF. In DNA form, the CDR3 reads TGTGCCAGCAGCTTAAATCCTAGAACAGATACGCAGTATTTT.